This T cell receptor beta chain was retrieved from a study of cytomegalovirus exposure and HLA in healthy donors. This clone was counted between two and nine times. In the PCR, 60 Vbeta and 13 Jbeta primers were used. Clones were sequenced by immunoSEQ multiplex PCR, and TCRdb holds only the in-frame ones, with some missing. Here the sample spans 150,000 to 200,000 clones, roughly 71% being singletons. Trimming took 4 bases from V and 2 from J, leaving 10 bases between them. Germline V CDR1 and CDR2: SGHNT, YYREEE (reference sequence). This CDR3 has 13 amino acids. The clonotype comes from a woman between 45 and 65 years old in good health and CMV-seropositive. The rearrangement links TRBV5-4 to TRBJ2-7; D might be TRBD2 (6 bases). The sequenced sample consisted of PBMCs. The CDR3 DNA is TGTGCCAGCAGCAGGGACTTCACCTACGAGCAGTACTTC. It encodes CASSRDFTYEQYF.